The rows below give T cell receptor beta chains drawn from one sample of a study of control samples from healthy donors and cancer patients. Assay: immunoSEQ multiplex PCR; the TCRdb copy retains only in-frame clones and omits some. The sample holds 90,000 to 130,000 clones; around 80% are singletons and the top ten take 6.5%. Material for sequencing was blood. The source is a man younger than 30 in good health. The CDR3 runs from the conserved cysteine through the conserved F or W. D genes are given only for firm matches. Rows may omit the clone size; those that give it use once, few, many or a size class.

D gene,J gene,clone size,V gene,CDR3 DNA,CDR3 protein
TRBD2,TRBJ2-5,.,TRBV9,TGTGCCAGCAGCGTAGGGGTGCAGCGGGGGGGCGTAGAGACCCAGTACTTC,CASSVGVQRGGVETQYF
.,TRBJ1-5,few,TRBV5-1,TGCGCCAGCAGCTTGGAATTGGGCCGTGGGCCCCAGCATTTT,CASSLELGRGPQHF
.,TRBJ1-2,.,TRBV7-2,TGTGCCAGCAGCTTAAATACCGGCTACACCTTC,CASSLNTGYTF
TRBD1,TRBJ1-1,.,TRBV13,TGTGCCAGCAGCGCCCGGGACAGGGGGCTAGGAGCTTTCTTT,CASSARDRGLGAFF
.,TRBJ2-5,.,TRBV7-9,TGTGCCAGCAGCTTAGTCAGGGAAGAGACCCAGTACTTC,CASSLVREETQYF
TRBD1,TRBJ1-2,.,TRBV7-9,TGTGCCAGCAGCTCCGGGACAGGGTTTGTCTCTATCGGCTACACCTTC,CASSSGTGFVSIGYTF
TRBD1,TRBJ1-1,.,TRBV25-1,TGTGCCAGCAGTGAAGTGGGAGTAACAGGGGATGGAACTGAAGCTTTCTTT,CASSEVGVTGDGTEAFF
.,TRBJ2-5,.,TRBV6-5,TGTGCCAGCACCCCAACCGCAGGGTTACAAGAGACCCAGTACTTC,CASTPTAGLQETQYF
.,TRBJ1-1,.,TRBV2,TGTGCCAGCATGGGAGCCACATCCATTGAAGCTTTCTTT,CASMGATSIEAFF
.,TRBJ1-5,.,TRBV6-5,TGTGCCAGCAGTCTGGACGGCTCCACGCCCCAGCATTTT,CASSLDGSTPQHF
.,TRBJ1-1,.,TRBV5-1,TGCGCCAGCAAGGTGGCAGGGAGAAAGAACACTGAAGCTTTCTTT,CASKVAGRKNTEAFF
.,TRBJ1-5,few,TRBV28,TGTGCCAGCCTGGGGGGGTCAGGTTCTCAGCCCCAGCATTTT,CASLGGSGSQPQHF
TRBD1,TRBJ2-5,.,TRBV5-4,TGTGCCAGCAGCCAAGACAGGGCGGAGACCCAGTACTTC,CASSQDRAETQYF
.,TRBJ2-4,.,TRBV28,TGTGCCAGCAGTTTCTTGGGGCGAGGGCTCAAAAACATTCAGTACTTC,CASSFLGRGLKNIQYF
.,TRBJ2-1,.,TRBV7-7,TGTGCTAGCAGCCCGATAAGCGTCAACCTTATGAGTCATGAGCAGTTCTTC,CASSPISVNLMSHEQFF
TRBD1,TRBJ2-7,.,TRBV5-1,TGCGCCAGCAGCTTGGTAGGGACAGGGGGCTACGAGCAGTACTTC,CASSLVGTGGYEQYF
TRBD1,TRBJ1-3,few,TRBV28,TGTGCCAGCCACAGGGGCTCTGGAAACACCATATATTTT,CASHRGSGNTIYF
TRBD1,TRBJ2-6,.,TRBV27,TGTGCCAGCAGACCCGGGACAGTCCCTGGTGGGGCCAACGTCCTGACTTTC,CASRPGTVPGGANVLTF
.,TRBJ1-6,.,TRBV14,TGTGCCAGCAGCCAAGAATCACAGGGAAGGTCACCCCTCCACTTT,CASSQESQGRSPLHF
TRBD1,TRBJ1-2,.,TRBV7-9,TGTGCCAGCAGCTCTGAGTACAGGGGGGCTTTGGGCGGCTACACCTTC,CASSSEYRGALGGYTF
.,TRBJ1-1,.,TRBV29-1,TGCAGCGTTGTCTTTTTGAAGGCCACCGAGGGAGCTTTCTTT,CSVVFLKATEGAFF